These 24 T cell receptor beta chains were sequenced from one sample in a study of cytomegalovirus exposure and HLA in healthy donors. Primers: 60 Vbeta forward and 13 Jbeta reverse. This table comes from immunoSEQ multiplex PCR, and its TCRdb copy is limited to in-frame clones, with some not included. The sample records approximately 120,000 clones, 60% to 85% being singletons. The material sequenced was PBMCs. The receptors come from a woman aged 40 to 50 in good health and CMV-seronegative.

The V gene is TRBV7-9, the J gene TRBJ2-5, with a weak D call TRBD2 (6 bases). The DNA end favors TRBJ2-7, so the J call may be wrong. Germline V gene sequence: CDR1 SEHNR, CDR2 FQNEAQ (reference sequence). The CDR3 spans 13 residues. The CDR3 spells CASKGLSSYEQYF. CDR3 DNA sequence: TGTGCCAGCAAAGGACTAAGCTCCTACGAGCAGTACTTC.

In the case of this clone: A junction end diverges from the germline sequence, so it may reflect a read error. The chain links TRBV7-9 to TRBJ2-6, with 7 bases aligning to TRBD1. Per germline, CDR1 SEHNR and CDR2 FQNEAQ (reference sequence). The CDR3 has 19 residues. DNA of the CDR3: TGTGCCAGCAGCTTATTGTGGGACAGCAAGAGCTCTGGGGCCAACGGCCTGACTTTC. Protein: CASSLLWDSKSSGANGLTF.

This chain uses TRBV6-6 with TRBJ2-5; the D gene is possibly TRBD2 (6 bases). In germline, CDR1 is MNHNY, CDR2 SVGAGI (reference sequence). The CDR3 loop spans 11 amino acids. V was clipped by 8 bases and J by 5 bases, with 9 bases between them. The CDR3 bases are TGTGCCAGCGTAGGGAGGGAGACCCAGTACTTC. Translated: CASVGRETQYF.

The chain links TRBV6-1 to TRBJ2-5, with D tentatively TRBD2 (6 bases). CDR3 size: 13 residues. CDR1 MNHNS and CDR2 SASEGT come from the germline V gene. The V and J ends lost 6 bases and 5 bases respectively, with 13 bases between them. The CDR3 sequence: CASRGGSGETQYF. The CDR3 DNA reads as TGTGCCAGCAGGGGAGGCTCCGGTGAGACCCAGTACTTC.

The V call is TRBV1, the J call TRBJ2-2; the D call in the table, TRBD2, was not verified against the DNA. TRBV1 is noted as a pseudogene. The CDR3 has 19 residues. The CDR3 DNA sequence: TGCACCAGCACCCCAACGGGACTAGCGGGAGCGTGCGGCACCGGGGAGCTGTTTTTT. It specifies CTSTPTGLAGACGTGELFF.

This chain connects TRBV29-1 to TRBJ2-3; 10 bases are shared with TRBD2. Germline V gene lookup returns CDR1 SQVTM and CDR2 ANQGSEA. CDR3 length: 14 residues. V trimming: 5 bases; J trimming: 1 base; junction bases outside the gene matches: 3. The CDR3 DNA is TGCAGCGTTCGAGCGGGAGGGGGCACAGATACGCAGTATTTT. This gives the protein CSVRAGGGTDTQYF.

The rearrangement uses TRBV11-2 and TRBJ1-1, with D unclear. This CDR3 comprises 14 residues. Germline V gene lookup returns CDR1 SGHAT and CDR2 FQNNGV. Trimming shortened V by 11 bases and J by 2 bases, and 18 bases separated the two germline ends. In DNA, the CDR3 is TGTGCCGCCAAGGGAGGCAGATCTAACACTGAAGCTTTCTTT. Protein: CAAKGGRSNTEAFF. Complete variable domain (other parts from reference TRBV11-2 and TRBJ1-1): EAGVAQSPRYKIIEKRQSVAFWCNPISGHATLYWYQQILGQGPKLLIQFQNNGVVDDSQLPKDRFSAERLKGVDSTLKIQPAKLEDSAVYLCAAKGGRSNTEAFFGQGTRLTVV.

This clone was picked up one time. This CDR3 is missing its conserved last phenylalanine or tryptophan, likely due to a read error. The chain recombines TRBV5-6 with TRBJ2-7; 13 bases are shared with TRBD2. The CDR3 has 15 amino acids. Germline CDR1 and CDR2: SGHDT and YYEEEE. Unmatched junction bases numbered 4, after V lost 1 base and J lost 6 bases. The CDR3 coding sequence is TGTGCCAGCAGCTTGACTAGCGGGGGGGTGGGCGAGCAGTACTGC. Residues: CASSLTSGGVGEQYC.

J is TRBJ1-5 and V is TRBV4-2, with 8 bases fitting TRBD1. The CDR3 contains 16 residues. Germline V lookup: CDR1 LGHNA, CDR2 YNFKEQ. The V gene end was trimmed by 0 bases and the J gene end by 4 bases; junction bases not matched to a gene: 5. This chain's CDR3 is CASSQEGQGLNQPQHF. CDR3 coding DNA: TGTGCCAGCAGCCAAGAAGGACAGGGCTTAAATCAGCCCCAGCATTTT.

V and J are TRBV19 and TRBJ1-6, with 9 bases lining up with TRBD1. CDR1 is LNHDA, CDR2 SQIVND, per germline (reference sequence). The CDR3 is made up of 16 amino acids. Unmatched junction bases numbered 13, after V lost 7 bases and J lost 9 bases. CDR3 bases: TGTGCCAGTACCCCGCAGTCACAGGGGGCAGGTTCACCCCTCCACTTT. Translated, it gives CASTPQSQGAGSPLHF.

This clone has only one observation. The chain employs TRBV4-1 and TRBJ2-3, with D possibly matching TRBD2 (6 bases). Per germline, CDR1 MGHRA and CDR2 YSYEKL. The CDR3 length is 15 residues. Trimming removed 1 base from V and 3 bases from J, with 11 bases in between. This CDR3 is CASSQALARTDTQYF. The CDR3 nucleotides read TGCGCCAGCAGCCAAGCACTAGCACGAACAGATACGCAGTATTTT.

The chain has TRBV28 and TRBJ1-4; 8 positions match TRBD1. The V gene end was trimmed by 7 bases and the J gene end by 15 bases; junction bases not matched to a gene: 10. The CDR3 loop spans 12 amino acids. Germline V gives CDR1 MDHEN, CDR2 SYDVKM. The CDR3: CASTIPPGQVFF. CDR3 sequence (DNA): TGTGCCAGCACCATACCGCCGGGACAGGTGTTTTTT.

The rearrangement links TRBV4-1 to TRBJ2-5; 7 nucleotides align to TRBD1. The DNA end is more similar to TRBJ2-7, so the J call may be wrong. Per germline, CDR1 MGHRA and CDR2 YSYEKL. The CDR3 is 15 amino acids. The CDR3 sequence: CASSQAPGQFIEQYF. DNA of the CDR3: TGCGCCAGCAGCCAAGCACCGGGACAGTTTATCGAGCAGTACTTC.

The V and J genes are TRBV6-4 and TRBJ1-1, with D unresolved. The V gene's germline CDR1 is MRHNA and CDR2 SNTAGT. This CDR3 has 14 amino acids. V lost 0 bases to trimming and J lost 1 base, with 6 bases between them. CDR3 residues: CASSDSGENTEAFF. The CDR3 DNA sequence: TGTGCCAGCAGTGACTCCGGGGAGAACACTGAAGCTTTCTTT.

This clone has just a few counts. The V gene is TRBV11-2, the J gene TRBJ2-1, with D possibly matching TRBD1 (6 bases). The CDR3 consists of 13 residues. The germline V gene has CDR1 SGHAT and CDR2 FQNNGV. V was cut by 3 bases and J by 7 bases, with 10 bases left in between. The CDR3 DNA reads TGTGCCAGCAGCTTTTCAACAGGGAATGAGCAGTTCTTC. Amino acid sequence: CASSFSTGNEQFF.

The chain links TRBV27 to TRBJ2-7, with 9 bases matching TRBD1. The CDR3 consists of 15 residues. The ends lost 2 bases at V and 6 bases at J; junction bases unmatched: 8. Germline CDR1 is MNHEY and CDR2 is SMNVEV (reference sequence). The DNA of the CDR3 is TGTGCCAGCAGTTTAGTGGGGACAGGGAATCTCGAGCAGTACTTC. Protein sequence: CASSLVGTGNLEQYF.

V is TRBV28 and J is TRBJ1-2; D not certain. The V gene's germline CDR1 is MDHEN and CDR2 SYDVKM. The CDR3 is 14 residues long. The V gene lost 8 bases and the J gene lost 2 bases, with 15 bases spanning the gap. CDR3 in amino acids: CASRPAGQNYGYTF. The CDR3 DNA is TGTGCCAGCCGACCCGCGGGCCAGAACTATGGCTACACCTTC.

The J gene is TRBJ2-3, the V gene TRBV28, with D possibly TRBD2 on 5 matching bases. The germline V gene has CDR1 MDHEN and CDR2 SYDVKM. V dropped 3 bases and J dropped 1 base, with 14 bases sitting between them. This CDR3 is 16 amino acids long. CDR3 loop: CASSFGRGAGTDTQYF. Written as DNA, the CDR3 is TGTGCCAGCAGTTTTGGTCGGGGAGCGGGCACAGATACGCAGTATTTT.

V and J are TRBV7-8 and TRBJ2-1, with D hard to call. The V gene's germline CDR1 is SGHVS and CDR2 FQNEAQ. Trimming cost V 5 bases and J 7 bases, with 12 bases left between them. This CDR3 is 13 amino acids long. In DNA, the CDR3 is TGTGCCAGCAGCGGTCTTGGAGATAATGAGCAGTTCTTC. Protein product: CASSGLGDNEQFF.

This clone is a singleton in its sample. The chain recombines TRBV19 with TRBJ2-1; 7 bases are shared with TRBD2. CDR1 is LNHDA, CDR2 SQIVND, per germline (reference sequence). The CDR3 extends over 15 amino acids. Trimming took 6 bases from V and 5 from J; bases not matched to a gene: 10. The CDR3: CASREGGVGDNEQFF. CDR3 nucleotide sequence: TGTGCCAGTAGGGAGGGAGGGGTCGGGGACAATGAGCAGTTCTTC.

The chain links TRBV6-1 to TRBJ1-2; 8 bases align to TRBD1. The germline V gene encodes CDR1 MNHNS and CDR2 SASEGT. This CDR3 contains 13 residues. The trim removed 6 bases at V and 2 bases at J, leaving 2 bases unmatched. The DNA for the CDR3 is TGTGCCAGCAGGGACAGGGAAAACTATGGCTACACCTTC. Protein: CASRDRENYGYTF.

The rearrangement joins TRBV5-5 to TRBJ2-7, with a tentative D call TRBD2 (7 bases). With 1 base removed from V and 6 bases from J, the gap between germline ends came to 11 bases. CDR1 and CDR2 (germline): SGHKS, YYEKEE (reference sequence). This CDR3 contains 13 residues. CDR3 coding DNA: TGTGCCAGCAGCTTGCCAGGGGAGGGCGAGCAGTACTTC. It translates to CASSLPGEGEQYF.

The chain recombines TRBV9 with TRBJ2-1; 12 bases align to TRBD1. Germline V gene data show CDR1 as SGDLS and CDR2 as YYNGEE. The V and J ends lost 2 bases and 8 bases, in that order; junction bases with no gene match: 5. CDR3 length: 15 residues. CDR3 in amino acids: CASSVGTGGGDEQFF. The CDR3 DNA reads TGTGCCAGCAGCGTGGGGACAGGGGGCGGGGATGAGCAGTTCTTC.

In regard to this clone: The junction does not match germline at one end; this may be a read error. The J gene is TRBJ1-4, the V gene TRBV5-1; D gene unclear. The germline gives CDR1 SGHRS, CDR2 YFSETQ. The CDR3 runs to 15 residues. CDR3 sequence reads: CASSFGPGTNEKLFF. The CDR3 nucleotides read TGTGCCAGCAGCTTTGGTCCGGGGACTAATGAAAAACTGTTTTTT.